This TCR beta chain was profiled in a study of a mutant IDH1 vaccine in newly diagnosed glioma (dated by TCRdb to the early 2020s). Concerning the study at large: Of the roughly 31 treated patients, about 60% were male and about 38% were female, and the mean age was 40.4 years. Peripheral blood was collected at six visits: V03 (baseline), V05, V07, V10, V12 and V13. Before enrollment, patients had received standard therapy of radiotherapy alone, temozolomide alone, or radiochemotherapy with temozolomide; most received the combination. For exploratory analyses, some 24 treated patients had longitudinal TCRB deep sequencing done wherever samples were available. Overall study outcomes, separate from this receptor: According to the authors, sample limitations meant that analyses of patient blood samples could not be reproduced. Selection of PBMC samples for TCRB deep sequencing was based on availability. Pseudoprogression seemed to be unrelated to changes in the top peripheral T cell clonotypes found by TCRB sequencing. Across multiple MHC alleles, vaccine-induced immune responses were seen in more than 80% of patients.

Receptor libraries were prepared by the immunoSEQ multiplex PCR assay. Following the manufacturer's protocol, the hsTCRB Kit was used to amplify rearranged TCR beta chain sequences. TCRB libraries were sequenced on an Illumina MiSeq. In the source study's methods: The proprietary platform of the kit vendor was used for demultiplexing, trimming and gene mapping. Drawn from immuneACCESS, this table holds only the in-frame rearrangements with V and J called that TCRdb kept. Clones are partly lost; checked studies trace under half to an unresolved V gene and leave the rest unexplained. That table supplies the V and J calls and clone size; D and trimming were determined from the DNA. The sample table holds around 99,000 clones, of which roughly 78% were seen once. The top ten constitute 7.5% of the sample. As for this clone: Its antigen is not yet known. The input lacks base qualities; no much larger clone sits a single base away.

For this chain, trimming is 9 bases at the V end and 3 bases at the J end, and the number of junction bases without a gene match is 8. CDR1 is given as ENHRY and CDR2 as SYGVKD, both from the germline V gene. Its CDR3 holds 14 amino acids, cysteine through phenylalanine. The only DNA kept is the CDR3, 42 bases in frame from the first base. Taken with the paper, the label for time point translates to: baseline, week 1 (first vaccination visit). Per the publication, the treatment or condition label means: pre-vaccination baseline after standard-of-care therapy. All donors had newly diagnosed IDH1-mutant astrocytomas of WHO grade 3 or 4 that showed loss of nuclear ATRX. The samples were drawn from NOA16, a multicentre, single-arm, open-label phase I trial in Germany that tested a mutant IDH1 peptide vaccine in humans for the first time. For immunogenicity testing, the blood drawn at visit V03 was used as the baseline sample. Genomic DNA for TCRB sequencing was isolated from EDTA blood with the DNeasy Blood and Tissue Kit.

The rearranged segments are TRBV10-3 and TRBJ2-7, with TRBD1 identical over 10 junction bases. This TCR was sampled from a man between 40 and 49 years old with glioma. The material sequenced was PBMCs, taken from a glioma patient treated with radiotherapy, temozolomide or both. At the DNA level, the sequence is TGTGCCATATCTTCCGGGACAGGGGACTACGAGCAGTACTTC. Its translation reads: CAISSGTGDYEQYF.